This TCR beta chain emerged from a study of beta chain features in type 1 diabetes. As every portion of the isolated RNA was reverse transcribed, the sequencing read expressed TCRB transcripts. The assay was immunoSEQ multiplex PCR, and TCRdb's table has in-frame clones only and misses some. The sample records roughly 160,000 clones, 8% to 8.5% being singletons. CD4+ naive, central memory, regulatory and stem cell-like memory cells were sorted via CD45RO/CCR7/CD25/CD127/CD95/CD27. Study conclusions and caveats: Any HLA-type effect on TCRB rearrangement remained unresolved here. All four CD4+ subsets from Type 1 diabetes patients carried moderately but significantly shorter TCRB CDR3s.

Ten or more counts support this clone. Its specificity is not known. CDR1 and CDR2 from the germline V gene are SQVTM and ANQGSEA. J gave up 5 bases and V 8 bases, and 19 bases lay outside the gene matches. The CDR3 has 17 residues. The chain employs TRBV29-1 and TRBJ1-5, with TRBD1 matching 9 bases. The sequence derives from a woman between 18 and 29 years old with type 1 diabetes. The sequenced sample was central memory CD4+ T cells from blood. CDR3 in amino acids: CSLNRHYRGRGHQPQHF. The CDR3 nucleotides read TGCAGCCTCAACCGTCACTACAGGGGGCGCGGGCATCAGCCCCAGCATTTT.